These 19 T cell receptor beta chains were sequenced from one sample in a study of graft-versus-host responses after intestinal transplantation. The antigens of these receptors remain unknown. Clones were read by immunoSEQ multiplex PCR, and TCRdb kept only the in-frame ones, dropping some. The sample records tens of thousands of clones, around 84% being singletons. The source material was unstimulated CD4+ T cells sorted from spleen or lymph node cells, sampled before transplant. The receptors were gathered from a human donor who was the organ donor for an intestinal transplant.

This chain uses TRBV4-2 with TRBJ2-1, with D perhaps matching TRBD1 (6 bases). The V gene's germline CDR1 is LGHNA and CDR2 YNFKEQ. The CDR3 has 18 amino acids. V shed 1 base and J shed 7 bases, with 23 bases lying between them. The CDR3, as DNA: TGTGCCAGCAGCCAAGTTAACAGGGTGGACGCATTAGGGAATGAGCAGTTCTTC. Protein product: CASSQVNRVDALGNEQFF.

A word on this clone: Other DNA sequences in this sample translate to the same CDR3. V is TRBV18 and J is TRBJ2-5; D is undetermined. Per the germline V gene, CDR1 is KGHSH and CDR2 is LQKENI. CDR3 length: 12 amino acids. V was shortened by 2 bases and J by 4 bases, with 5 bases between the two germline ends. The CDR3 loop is CASSPGGETQYF. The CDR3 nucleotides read TGTGCCAGCTCACCAGGCGGAGAGACCCAGTACTTC.

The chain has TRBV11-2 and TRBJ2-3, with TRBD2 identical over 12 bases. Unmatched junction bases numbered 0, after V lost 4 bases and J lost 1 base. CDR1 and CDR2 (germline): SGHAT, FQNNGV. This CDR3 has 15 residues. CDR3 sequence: CASSWTSGGTDTQYF. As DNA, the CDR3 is TGTGCCAGCAGCTGGACTAGCGGGGGCACAGATACGCAGTATTTT.

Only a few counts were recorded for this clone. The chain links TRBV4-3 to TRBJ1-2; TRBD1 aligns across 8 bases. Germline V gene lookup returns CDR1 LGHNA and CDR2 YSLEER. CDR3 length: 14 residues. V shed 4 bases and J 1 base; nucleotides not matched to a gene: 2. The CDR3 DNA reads TGCGCCAGCAGCCGTGACAGGGGTAACTATGGCTACACCTTC. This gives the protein CASSRDRGNYGYTF.

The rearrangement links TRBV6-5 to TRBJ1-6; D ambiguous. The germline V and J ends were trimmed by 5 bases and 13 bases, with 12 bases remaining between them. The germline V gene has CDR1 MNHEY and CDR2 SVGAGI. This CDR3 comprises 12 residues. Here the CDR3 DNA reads TGTGCCAGCAGTGAAACATGGCAGCCCCTCCACTTT. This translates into CASSETWQPLHF.

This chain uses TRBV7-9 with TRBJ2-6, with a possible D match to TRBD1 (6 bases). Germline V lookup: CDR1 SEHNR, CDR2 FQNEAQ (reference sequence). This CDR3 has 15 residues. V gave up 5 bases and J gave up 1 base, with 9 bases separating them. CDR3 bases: TGTGCCAGCAGCCACAGGGATTCTGGGGCCAACGTCCTGACTTTC. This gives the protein CASSHRDSGANVLTF.

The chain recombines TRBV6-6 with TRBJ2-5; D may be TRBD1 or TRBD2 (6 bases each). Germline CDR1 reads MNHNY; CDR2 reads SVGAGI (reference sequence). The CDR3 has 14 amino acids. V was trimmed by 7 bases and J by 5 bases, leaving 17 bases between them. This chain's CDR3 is CASNSMLGGETQYF. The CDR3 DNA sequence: TGTGCCAGCAACTCCATGTTAGGGGGGGAGACCCAGTACTTC.

CDR3 DNA sequence: TGTGCCTGGGGGACTAGCGGGAGAGAGAAGCAGTTCTTC. Protein sequence: CAWGTSGREKQFF. The chain employs TRBV30 and TRBJ2-1; TRBD2 matches 14 bases. Losses at the gene ends were 5 bases for V and 11 bases for J; bases not matched to a gene: 5. CDR1 is GTSNPN, CDR2 SVGIG, per germline (reference sequence). The CDR3 runs to 13 residues.

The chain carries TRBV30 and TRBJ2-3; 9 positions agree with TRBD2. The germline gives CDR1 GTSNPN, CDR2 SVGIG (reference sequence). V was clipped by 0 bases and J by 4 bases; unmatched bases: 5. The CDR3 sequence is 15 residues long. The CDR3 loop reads CAWSVLAGGSDTQYF. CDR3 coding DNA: TGTGCCTGGAGTGTACTGGCGGGAGGGTCAGATACGCAGTATTTT.

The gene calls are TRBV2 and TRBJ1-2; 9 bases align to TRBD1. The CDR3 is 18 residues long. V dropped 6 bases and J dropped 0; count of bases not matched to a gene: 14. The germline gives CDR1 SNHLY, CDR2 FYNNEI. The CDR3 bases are TGTGCCAGCAGGGATGGACAGGGGCCACCTAACCCTAACTATGGCTACACCTTC. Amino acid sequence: CASRDGQGPPNPNYGYTF.

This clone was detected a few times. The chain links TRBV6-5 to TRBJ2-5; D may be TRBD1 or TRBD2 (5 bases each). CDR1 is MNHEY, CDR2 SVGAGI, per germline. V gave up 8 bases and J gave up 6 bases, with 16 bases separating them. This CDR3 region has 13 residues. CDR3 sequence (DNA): TGTGCCAGCCAGAAGGACTGGGGACAGACCCAGTACTTC. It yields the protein CASQKDWGQTQYF.

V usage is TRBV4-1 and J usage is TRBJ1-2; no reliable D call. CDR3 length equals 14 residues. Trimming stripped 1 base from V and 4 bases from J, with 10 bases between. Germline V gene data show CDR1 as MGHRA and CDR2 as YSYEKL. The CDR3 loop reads CASSQVPGGYGYTF. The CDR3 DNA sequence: TGCGCCAGCAGCCAAGTCCCGGGTGGCTATGGCTACACCTTC.

The CDR3 region is CASSFSSTEAFF. The CDR3 DNA reads TGTGCCAGCAGCTTCAGTAGTACTGAAGCTTTCTTT. The chain uses TRBV5-5 and TRBJ1-1; D gene uncertain. V was clipped by 2 bases and J by 5 bases, with 7 bases between them. There are 12 residues in the CDR3. Germline loops: CDR1 SGHKS, CDR2 YYEKEE (reference sequence).

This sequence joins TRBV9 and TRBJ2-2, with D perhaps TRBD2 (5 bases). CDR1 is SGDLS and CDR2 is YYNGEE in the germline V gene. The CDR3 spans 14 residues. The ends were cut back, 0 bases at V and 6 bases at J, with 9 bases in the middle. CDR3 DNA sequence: TGTGCCAGCAGCGTAGGGGGAGCCCCCGGGGAGCTGTTTTTT. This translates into CASSVGGAPGELFF.

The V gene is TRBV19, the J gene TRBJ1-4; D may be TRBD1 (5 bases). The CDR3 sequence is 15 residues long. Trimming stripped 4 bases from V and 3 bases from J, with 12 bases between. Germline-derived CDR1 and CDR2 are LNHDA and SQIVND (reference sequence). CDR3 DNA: TGTGCCAGTAGTAATGGGCAGGGAGCTAATGAAAAACTGTTTTTT. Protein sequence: CASSNGQGANEKLFF.

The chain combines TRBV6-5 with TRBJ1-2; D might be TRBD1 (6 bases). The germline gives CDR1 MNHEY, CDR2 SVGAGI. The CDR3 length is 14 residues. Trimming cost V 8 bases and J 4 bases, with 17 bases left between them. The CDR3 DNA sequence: TGTGCCAGCGGAACGGGACAAACCATCTATGGCTACACCTTC. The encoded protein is CASGTGQTIYGYTF.

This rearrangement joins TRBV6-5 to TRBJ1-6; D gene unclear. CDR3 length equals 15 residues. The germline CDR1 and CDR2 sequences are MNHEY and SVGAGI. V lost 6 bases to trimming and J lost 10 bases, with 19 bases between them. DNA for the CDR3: TGTGCCAGCAGCCGATCAACGAGGTTAAGGTCACCCCTCCACTTT. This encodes CASSRSTRLRSPLHF.

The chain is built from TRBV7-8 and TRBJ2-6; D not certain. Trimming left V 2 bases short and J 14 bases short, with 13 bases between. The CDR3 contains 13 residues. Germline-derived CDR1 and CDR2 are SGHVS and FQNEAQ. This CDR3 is CASSLWLPILLTF. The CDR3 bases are TGTGCCAGCAGCTTATGGTTGCCGATCCTCCTGACTTTC.

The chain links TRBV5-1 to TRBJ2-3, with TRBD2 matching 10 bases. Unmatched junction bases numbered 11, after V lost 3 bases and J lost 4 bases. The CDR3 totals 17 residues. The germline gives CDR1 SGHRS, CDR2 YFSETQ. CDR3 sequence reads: CASSYPAGGLGADTQYF. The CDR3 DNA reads TGCGCCAGCAGCTACCCAGCGGGAGGGCTTGGCGCAGATACGCAGTATTTT.